The clone carrying this T cell receptor beta chain was seen only a few times. Under the authors' procedure: Amplification from reference gene primers served as the basis for estimated nucleated cell counts. Only in-frame clones appear in the TCRdb table, and some are missing; sequencing was by immunoSEQ multiplex PCR. V, J and clone size reflect that table, while D and trimming were determined from the DNA. The table records 120,000 to 150,000 clones, about four fifths of them present only once. Trimming took off 1 base at V and 5 bases at J, with 12 bases between the two ends. From germline, CDR1 is SGHVS and CDR2 FQNEAQ. The CDR3 covers 15 residues. These data belong to a study of blood T cell repertoires in COVID-19. Whole-study context: From the United States, Italy and Spain came samples of acute and convalescent COVID-19. Sources were T cells, B-cell-depleted T cells, or PBMCs; the material itself was cDNA or gDNA.

Sequencing was carried out using peripheral blood. This sequence was found in a human donor with acute or convalescent COVID-19. The donor label of this sample is uncertain. The J gene is TRBJ1-5, the V gene TRBV7-8; TRBD1 is a possible D gene (6 bases). The CDR3 reads CASSLDRGGYQPQHF. The CDR3 DNA reads TGTGCCAGCAGCTTAGATAGGGGGGGCTATCAGCCCCAGCATTTT.